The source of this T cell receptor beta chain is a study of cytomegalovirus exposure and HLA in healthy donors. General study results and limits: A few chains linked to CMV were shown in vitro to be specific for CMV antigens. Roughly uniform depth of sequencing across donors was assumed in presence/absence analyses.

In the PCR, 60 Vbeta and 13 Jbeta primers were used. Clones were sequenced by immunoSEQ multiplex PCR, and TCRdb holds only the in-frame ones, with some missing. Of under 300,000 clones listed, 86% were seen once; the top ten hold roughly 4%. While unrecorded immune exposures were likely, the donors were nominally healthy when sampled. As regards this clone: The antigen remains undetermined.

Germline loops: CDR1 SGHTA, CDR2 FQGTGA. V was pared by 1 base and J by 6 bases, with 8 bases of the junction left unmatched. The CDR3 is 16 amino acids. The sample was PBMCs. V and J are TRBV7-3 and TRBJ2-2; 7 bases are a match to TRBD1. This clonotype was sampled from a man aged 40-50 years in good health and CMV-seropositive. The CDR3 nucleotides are TGTGCCAGCAGCTTAAATCCCCCGACAGGGCCCGGGGAGCTGTTTTTT. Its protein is CASSLNPPTGPGELFF.